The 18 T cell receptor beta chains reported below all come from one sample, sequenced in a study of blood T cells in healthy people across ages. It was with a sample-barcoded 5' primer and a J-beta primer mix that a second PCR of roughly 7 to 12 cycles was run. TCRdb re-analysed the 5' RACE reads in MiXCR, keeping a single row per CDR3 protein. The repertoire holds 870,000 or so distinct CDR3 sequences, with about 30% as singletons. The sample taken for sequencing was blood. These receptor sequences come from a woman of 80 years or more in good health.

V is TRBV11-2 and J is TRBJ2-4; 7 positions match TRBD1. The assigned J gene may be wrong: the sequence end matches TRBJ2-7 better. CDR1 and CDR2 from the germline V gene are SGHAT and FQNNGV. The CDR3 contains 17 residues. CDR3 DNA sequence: TGTGCCAGCAGCTTAGGTTCCACATGGGGACAGACCTACGAGCAGTACTTC. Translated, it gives CASSLGSTWGQTYEQYF.

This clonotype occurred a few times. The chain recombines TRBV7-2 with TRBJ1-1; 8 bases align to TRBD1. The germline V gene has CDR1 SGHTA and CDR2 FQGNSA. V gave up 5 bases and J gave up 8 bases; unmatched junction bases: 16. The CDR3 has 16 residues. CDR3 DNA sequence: TGTGCCAGCAGCCTAACATACAGGGGGGGCGGGCTAGAAGCTTTCTTT. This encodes CASSLTYRGGGLEAFF.

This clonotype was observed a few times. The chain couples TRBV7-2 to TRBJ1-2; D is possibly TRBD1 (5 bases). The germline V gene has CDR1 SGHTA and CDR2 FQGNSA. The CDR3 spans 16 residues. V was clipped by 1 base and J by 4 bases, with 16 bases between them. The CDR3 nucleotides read TGTGCCAGCAGCTTAGATTATTTGCAGGGAAGCTATGGCTACACCTTC. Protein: CASSLDYLQGSYGYTF.

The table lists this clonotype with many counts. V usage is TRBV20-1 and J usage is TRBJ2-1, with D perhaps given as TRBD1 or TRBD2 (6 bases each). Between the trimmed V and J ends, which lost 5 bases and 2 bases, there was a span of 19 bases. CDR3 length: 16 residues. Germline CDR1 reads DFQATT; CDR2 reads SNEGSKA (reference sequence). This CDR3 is CSAQGSSGGTYNEQFF. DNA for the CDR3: TGCAGTGCTCAGGGGAGTTCCGGGGGAACCTACAATGAGCAGTTCTTC.

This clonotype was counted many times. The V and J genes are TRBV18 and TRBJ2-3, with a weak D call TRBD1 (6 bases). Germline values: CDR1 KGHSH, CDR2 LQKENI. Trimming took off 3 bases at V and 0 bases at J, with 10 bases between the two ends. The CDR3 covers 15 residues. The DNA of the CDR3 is TGTGCCAGCTCACCCTTGGACAGTAGCACAGATACGCAGTATTTT. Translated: CASSPLDSSTDTQYF. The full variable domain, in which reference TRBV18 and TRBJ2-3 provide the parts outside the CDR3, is NAGVMQNPRHLVRRRGQEARLRCSPMKGHSHVYWYRQLPEEGLKFMVYLQKENIIDESGMPKERFSAEFPKEGPSILRIQQVVRGDSAAYFCASSPLDSSTDTQYFGPGTRLTVL.

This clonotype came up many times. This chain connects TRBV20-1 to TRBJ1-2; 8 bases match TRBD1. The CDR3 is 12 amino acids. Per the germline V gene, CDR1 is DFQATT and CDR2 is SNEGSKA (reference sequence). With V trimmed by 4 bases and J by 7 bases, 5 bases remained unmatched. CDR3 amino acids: CSANDRGSGYTF. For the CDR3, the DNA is TGCAGTGCTAACGACAGGGGCTCTGGCTACACCTTC.

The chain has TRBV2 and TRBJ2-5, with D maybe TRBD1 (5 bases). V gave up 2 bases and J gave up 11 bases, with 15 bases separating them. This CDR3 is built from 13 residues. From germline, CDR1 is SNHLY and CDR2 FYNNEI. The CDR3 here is CASSEKARQPQYF. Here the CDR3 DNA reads TGTGCCAGCAGTGAAAAGGCTAGACAGCCTCAGTACTTC.

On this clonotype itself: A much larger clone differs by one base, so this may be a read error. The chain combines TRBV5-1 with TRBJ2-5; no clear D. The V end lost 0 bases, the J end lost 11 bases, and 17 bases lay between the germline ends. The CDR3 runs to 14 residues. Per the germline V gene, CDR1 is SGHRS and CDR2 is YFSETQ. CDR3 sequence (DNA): TGCGCCAGCAGCTTGGTTTTAGGCTACAATGAGCAGTACTTC. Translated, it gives CASSLVLGYNEQYF.

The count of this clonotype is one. Written as DNA, the CDR3 is TGTGCCAGCGGTGCGAGGGAGAACACTGAAGCTTTCTTT. Its translation is CASGARENTEAFF. This rearrangement joins TRBV6-2 or TRBV6-3 to TRBJ1-1; D uncertain. Trimming took 8 bases from V and 1 from J, leaving 11 bases between them. This CDR3 has 13 amino acids. CDR1 is MNHEY, CDR2 SVGEGT, per germline.

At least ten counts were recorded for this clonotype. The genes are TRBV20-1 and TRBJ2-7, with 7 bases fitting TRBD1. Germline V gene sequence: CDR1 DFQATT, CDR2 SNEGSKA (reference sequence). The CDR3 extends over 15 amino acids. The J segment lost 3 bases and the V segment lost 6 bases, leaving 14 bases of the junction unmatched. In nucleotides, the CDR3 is TGCAGTGCCTCCCAGCCTGACAGGGCCGGCTACGAGCAGTACTTC. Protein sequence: CSASQPDRAGYEQYF.

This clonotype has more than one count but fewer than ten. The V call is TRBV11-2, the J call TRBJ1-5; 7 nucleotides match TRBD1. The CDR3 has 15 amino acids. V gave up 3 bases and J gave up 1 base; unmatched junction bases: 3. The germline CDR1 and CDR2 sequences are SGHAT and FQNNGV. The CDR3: CASSLTGKSNQPQHF. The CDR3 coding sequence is TGTGCCAGCAGCTTGACAGGGAAGAGCAATCAGCCCCAGCATTTT.

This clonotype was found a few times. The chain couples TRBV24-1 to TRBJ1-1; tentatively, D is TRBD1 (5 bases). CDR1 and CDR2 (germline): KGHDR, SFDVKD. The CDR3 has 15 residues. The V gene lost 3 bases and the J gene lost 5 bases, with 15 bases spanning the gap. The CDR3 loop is CATSDTGTPGTEAFF. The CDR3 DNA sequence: TGTGCCACCAGTGATACCGGGACCCCTGGGACTGAAGCTTTCTTT.

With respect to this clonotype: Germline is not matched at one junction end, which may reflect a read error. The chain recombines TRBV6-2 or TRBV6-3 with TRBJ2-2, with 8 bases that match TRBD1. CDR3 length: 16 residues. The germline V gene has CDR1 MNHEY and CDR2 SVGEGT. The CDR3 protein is CVSETWGTGVTGELFF. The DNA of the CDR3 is TGTGTCAGCGAGACGTGGGGGACAGGCGTCACCGGGGAGCTGTTTTTT.

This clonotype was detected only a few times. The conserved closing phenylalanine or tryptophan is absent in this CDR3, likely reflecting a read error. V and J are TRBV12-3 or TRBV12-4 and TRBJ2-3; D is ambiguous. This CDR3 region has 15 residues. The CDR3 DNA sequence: TGTGCCAGCAGTTTCGGCAGCGTTAGCACAGATGCGCAGTATTCT. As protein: CASSFGSVSTDAQYS.

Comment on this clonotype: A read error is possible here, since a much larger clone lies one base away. DNA of the CDR3: TGCGCCAGCAGCGCCGAGACAGGTTCACGCTACGAGCAGTACTTC. Residues: CASSAETGSRYEQYF. The gene calls are TRBV10-1 and TRBJ2-7; D perhaps matches TRBD1 (6 bases). The germline V gene encodes CDR1 WNHNN and CDR2 SYGVQD (reference sequence). This CDR3 has 15 residues. Trimming left V 6 bases short and J 3 bases short, with 18 bases between.

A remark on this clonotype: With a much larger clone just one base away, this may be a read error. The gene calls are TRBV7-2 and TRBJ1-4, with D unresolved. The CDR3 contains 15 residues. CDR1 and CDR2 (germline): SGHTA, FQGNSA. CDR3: CASSLRREPNEELFF. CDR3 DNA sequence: TGTGCCAGCAGCTTAAGGCGGGAGCCTAATGAAGAACTGTTTTTT. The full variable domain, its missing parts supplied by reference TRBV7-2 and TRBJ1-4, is GAGVSQSPSNKVTEKGKDVELRCDPISGHTALYWYRQSLGQGLEFLIYFQGNSAPDKSGLPSDRFSAERTGGSVSTLTIQRTQQEDSAVYLCASSLRREPNEELFFGSGTQLSVL.

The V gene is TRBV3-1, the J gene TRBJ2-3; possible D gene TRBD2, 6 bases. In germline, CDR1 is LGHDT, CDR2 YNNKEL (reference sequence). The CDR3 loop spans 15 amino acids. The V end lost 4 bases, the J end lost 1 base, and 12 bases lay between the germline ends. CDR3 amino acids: CASSPRERGTDTQYF. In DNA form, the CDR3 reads TGTGCCAGCAGCCCCCGAGAGCGGGGCACAGATACGCAGTATTTT.

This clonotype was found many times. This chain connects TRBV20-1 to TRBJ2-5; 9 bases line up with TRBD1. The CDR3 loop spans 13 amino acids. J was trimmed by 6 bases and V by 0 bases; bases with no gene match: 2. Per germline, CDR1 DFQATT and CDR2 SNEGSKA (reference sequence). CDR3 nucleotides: TGCAGTGCTAGAGACGGGACAGGGAAGACCCAGTACTTC. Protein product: CSARDGTGKTQYF.